Listed below are T cell receptor beta chains from one sample, sequenced in a study of T-cell memory formation after mild COVID-19. Each CDR3 protein gets one entry after TCRdb re-called the 5' RACE reads with MiXCR. Here the sample spans 300,000 to 400,000 distinct CDR3 sequences, 25% to 30% being singletons. The material sequenced was PBMCs or a T cell subset sorted from them (not recorded which). The origin of the receptors is an adult woman who had mild COVID-19 (a few samples of this study predate the infection). Cell type and time point are not known. Both conserved end residues are part of each CDR3. D genes are given only for firm matches. Not all rows give a size; the values are once, few, many and, for expanded clones, a class.

j_gene,abundance,v_gene,d_gene,CDR3aa,CDR3nt
TRBJ2-3,few,TRBV9,-,CASSVGADTQYF,TGTGCCAGCAGCGTAGGAGCGGATACGCAGTATTTT
TRBJ2-1,few,TRBV5-1,TRBD1,CASSRDRGGNEQFF,TGCGCCAGCAGCCGGGACAGGGGAGGGAATGAGCAGTTCTTC
TRBJ2-5,-,TRBV3-1,-,CASSSTWKQETQYF,TGTGCCAGCAGCTCGACCTGGAAACAAGAGACCCAGTACTTC
TRBJ1-5,few,TRBV10-3,TRBD1,CAISEGQGAPGNQPQHF,TGTGCCATCAGTGAGGGGCAGGGGGCACCAGGCAATCAGCCCCAGCATTTT
TRBJ1-1,few,TRBV5-1,-,CASGGLARGQNTEAFF,TGCGCCAGCGGGGGCTTGGCTCGGGGGCAGAACACTGAAGCTTTCTTT
TRBJ2-2,-,TRBV4-2,-,CASSQDPGKNTGELFF,TGTGCCAGCAGCCAAGATCCCGGCAAAAACACCGGGGAGCTGTTTTTT
TRBJ1-1,-,TRBV19,TRBD1,CASVRQGMNTEAFF,TGTGCCAGTGTAAGACAGGGGATGAACACTGAAGCTTTCTTT
TRBJ2-7,few,TRBV20-1,TRBD2,CSARGTSAASYEQYF,TGCAGTGCTAGAGGGACTAGCGCAGCCTCCTACGAGCAGTACTTC
TRBJ1-5,few,TRBV12-3/TRBV12-4,TRBD1,CASSSTGGGSQPQHF,TGTGCCAGCAGTTCGACAGGGGGAGGAAGTCAGCCCCAGCATTTT
TRBJ2-1,few,TRBV7-9,-,CASSPNSYNEQFF,TGTGCCAGCAGCCCCAACTCCTACAATGAGCAGTTCTTC
TRBJ1-1,few,TRBV10-3,-,CSTRVPGGTEAFF,TGTTCTACCCGGGTCCCTGGGGGCACTGAAGCTTTCTTT
TRBJ1-1,few,TRBV5-1,-,CASSLEADMNTEAFF,TGCGCCAGCAGCTTGGAGGCCGACATGAACACTGAAGCTTTCTTT
TRBJ2-7,-,TRBV5-1,-,CASSLGPGAGEQYF,TGCGCCAGCAGCTTGGGACCCGGGGCGGGCGAGCAGTACTTC
TRBJ2-4,-,TRBV4-3,-,CASSQDGGREPNIQYF,TGCGCCAGCAGCCAAGATGGGGGGCGGGAGCCCAACATTCAGTACTTC
TRBJ1-5,-,TRBV11-2,-,CASSSEVTNQPQHF,TGTGCCAGCAGCTCAGAAGTGACCAATCAGCCCCAGCATTTT
TRBJ2-1,-,TRBV11-3,TRBD2,CASSSPLAGEVNEQFF,TGTGCCAGCAGCTCCCCGCTAGCGGGAGAGGTTAATGAGCAGTTCTTC
TRBJ2-1,-,TRBV5-1,TRBD1,CASSSTGGSYNEQFF,TGTGCCAGCAGCTCCACAGGGGGCTCCTACAATGAGCAGTTCTTC